This T cell receptor (beta chain) came from a study of T cells after yellow fever vaccination. V was trimmed by 4 bases and J by 3 bases, leaving 10 bases between them. The CDR3 extends over 15 amino acids. One entry per CDR3 protein, called by TCRdb with MiXCR from the 5' RACE reads. The table shows 350,000 to 550,000 distinct CDR3 sequences, with roughly 20% occurring only once. Sequences were derived from PBMCs, sampled before the yellow fever booster vaccination. The chain carries TRBV12-3 or TRBV12-4 and TRBJ1-6; D is possibly TRBD1 (5 bases). The origin of this receptor is a man aged 18 to 30 who received the YFV17D yellow fever vaccine. The CDR3 sequence is CASSSMGGYNSPLHF. The CDR3 DNA sequence: TGTGCCAGCAGTTCTATGGGGGGCTATAATTCACCCCTCCACTTT.